What follows are 26 T cell receptor beta chains derived from one specimen sequenced in a study of response to subunit inactivated influenza vaccine. TCRdb recomputed calls from the RT-PCR reads with MiXCR, one row per CDR3 protein. The data contain roughly 540,000 distinct CDR3 sequences, roughly a quarter of them singletons. The sample also formed part of further work on T cells expressing NK-cell markers. That study reports: The cDNA for TCR beta came from 5'RACE template switching with UMIs.

Sequenced material: CD4+ T cells sorted from PBMCs, taken roughly 13 days after vaccination. The receptors stem from a man between 45 and 60 years old who received an inactivated influenza vaccine.

This clonotype was counted between two and nine times. The chain combines TRBV12-3 or TRBV12-4 with TRBJ2-5; 9 bases map to TRBD2. This CDR3 is 15 amino acids long. V lost 1 base and J lost 5; bases outside the gene matches: 5. The CDR3 sequence is CASSLGSGSRETQYF. CDR3 nucleotide sequence: TGTGCCAGCAGTTTAGGTAGCGGGAGTCGGGAGACCCAGTACTTC.

This clonotype was counted only a few times. The rearrangement links TRBV28 to TRBJ2-7; 12 bases are shared with TRBD2. In germline, CDR1 is MDHEN, CDR2 SYDVKM. Germline trimming cut 7 bases from V and 5 bases from J; bases unmatched to any gene: 9. The CDR3 has 15 residues. The CDR3 DNA reads TGTGCCAGCAACCCTAGCGGGAGGGTTTCCCACGAGCAGTACTTC. It codes for CASNPSGRVSHEQYF.

CDR3 in amino acids: CASSRGSGQETQYF. Written as DNA, the CDR3 is TGCGCCAGCAGCCGGGGGAGTGGCCAAGAGACCCAGTACTTC. The chain is built from TRBV5-1 and TRBJ2-5, with D possibly being TRBD2 (6 bases). V was shortened by 4 bases and J by 1 base, with 11 bases between the two germline ends. Germline CDR1 is SGHRS and CDR2 is YFSETQ. The CDR3 is 14 amino acids.

In this sample, this clonotype turned up a few times. V is TRBV7-2 and J is TRBJ2-1; 7 bases are shared with TRBD2. With 0 bases clipped from V and 8 bases from J, the junction kept 4 bases outside the gene matches. Germline assignment: CDR1 SGHTA and CDR2 FQGNSA. This CDR3 has 14 amino acids. CDR3 sequence: CASSLAGGVDEQFF. The CDR3 DNA is TGTGCCAGCAGCTTAGCGGGAGGGGTTGATGAGCAGTTCTTC.

The V call is TRBV28, the J call TRBJ2-7; D possibly corresponds to TRBD1 (5 bases). CDR1 and CDR2 from the germline V gene are MDHEN and SYDVKM. The CDR3 is 15 amino acids. V lost 7 bases, J lost 0 bases, and 16 bases lay in between. The CDR3 spells CASTKIGASSYEQYF. The CDR3 coding sequence is TGTGCCAGCACTAAAATTGGGGCTAGCTCCTACGAGCAGTACTTC.

The rearrangement uses TRBV6-5 and TRBJ2-1, with no clear D. The CDR3 spans 16 residues. Trimming stripped 2 bases from V and 3 bases from J, with 14 bases between. The germline gives CDR1 MNHEY, CDR2 SVGAGI. The CDR3, as DNA: TGTGCCAGCAGTTACGTACAGCAGGTTCTCTACAATGAGCAGTTCTTC. Protein: CASSYVQQVLYNEQFF.

This clonotype was seen at least ten times. V usage is TRBV5-5 and J usage is TRBJ2-4; D gene uncertain. The germline CDR1 and CDR2 sequences are SGHKS and YYEKEE (reference sequence). The V end was cut by 6 bases, the J end by 0 bases, with 10 bases between. The CDR3 has 14 residues. The CDR3 sequence is CASNPGIAKNIQYF. The CDR3, as DNA: TGTGCCAGCAACCCTGGGATAGCCAAAAACATTCAGTACTTC.

This clonotype was counted only a few times. The J gene is TRBJ1-3, the V gene TRBV7-9, with 9 bases lining up with TRBD1. Unmatched junction bases numbered 4, after V lost 5 bases and J lost 2 bases. Looked up from germline, CDR1 is SEHNR and CDR2 is FQNEAQ (reference sequence). The CDR3 has 15 residues. The CDR3 reads CASSLWTGAGNTIYF. The DNA of the CDR3 is TGTGCCAGCAGCCTCTGGACAGGGGCTGGAAACACCATATATTTT.

This clonotype was counted a few times. This chain's CDR3 is CSATMSSYEQYF. The CDR3 DNA sequence: TGCAGTGCAACTATGAGCTCCTACGAGCAGTACTTC. The J gene is TRBJ2-7, the V gene TRBV20-1; D gene uncertain. Trimming left V 6 bases short and J 0 bases short, with 9 bases between. This CDR3 region has 12 residues. CDR1 and CDR2 from the germline V gene are DFQATT and SNEGSKA (reference sequence).

The chain recombines TRBV6-2 or TRBV6-3 with TRBJ2-3, with D hard to call. This CDR3 has 11 amino acids. Germline CDR1 reads MNHEY; CDR2 reads SVGEGT. V lost 7 bases and J lost 6, with 8 bases in between. This CDR3 is CASKGMDTQYF. For the CDR3, the DNA is TGTGCCAGCAAAGGAATGGATACGCAGTATTTT.

V is TRBV12-3 or TRBV12-4 and J is TRBJ2-7; D unclear. The CDR3 loop spans 11 amino acids. The ends were cut back, 8 bases at V and 0 bases at J, with 5 bases in the middle. The CDR3 loop reads CASANSYEQYF. The CDR3 DNA is TGTGCCAGCGCGAACTCCTACGAGCAGTACTTC.

The chain combines TRBV20-1 with TRBJ2-7, with TRBD2 matching over 7 bases. Trimming cost V 6 bases and J 0 bases; bases outside gene matches: 8. This CDR3 is 14 amino acids long. CDR1 DFQATT and CDR2 SNEGSKA come from the germline V gene (reference sequence). The DNA of the CDR3 is TGCAGTGCGCAGAGCGGGATAGGCTCCTACGAGCAGTACTTC. It translates to CSAQSGIGSYEQYF.

The V gene is TRBV12-3 or TRBV12-4, the J gene TRBJ2-3; unclear D gene. CDR3 length: 14 amino acids. V lost 6 bases to trimming and J lost 0 bases, with 10 bases between them. CDR3 sequence (DNA): TGTGCCAGCAGCTATCTACTTAGCACAGATACGCAGTATTTT. It encodes CASSYLLSTDTQYF.

This clonotype turned up a few times. The chain employs TRBV2 and TRBJ2-1; no firm D call. The CDR3 runs to 14 residues. In germline, CDR1 is SNHLY, CDR2 FYNNEI. Trimming stripped 10 bases from V and 7 bases from J, with 20 bases between. The CDR3 reads CATGPGRKGNEQFF. CDR3 DNA: TGTGCCACAGGTCCCGGCCGTAAGGGAAATGAGCAGTTCTTC.

This clonotype was seen a handful of times. This chain uses TRBV2 with TRBJ1-4, with a tentative D call TRBD1 (6 bases). The germline V gene encodes CDR1 SNHLY and CDR2 FYNNEI. This CDR3 contains 14 residues. V lost 7 bases, J lost 7 bases, and 16 bases lay in between. The CDR3 coding sequence is TGTGCCAGCAACCCCGGGGGCGCGGGTGAAAAACTGTTTTTT. Amino acids: CASNPGGAGEKLFF.

This chain uses TRBV3-1 with TRBJ2-2; 7 bases map to TRBD2. This CDR3 is built from 17 residues. V lost 1 base to trimming and J lost 1 base; unmatched junction nucleotides: 6. Per the germline V gene, CDR1 is LGHDT and CDR2 is YNNKEL (reference sequence). The CDR3 loop is CASSQGPERGNTGELFF. The DNA of the CDR3 is TGTGCCAGCAGCCAAGGACCCGAGCGGGGGAACACCGGGGAGCTGTTTTTT.

This clonotype was found a few times. The chain joins TRBV6-1 to TRBJ2-3, with D hard to call. There are 14 residues in the CDR3. CDR1 MNHNS and CDR2 SASEGT come from the germline V gene. V lost 4 bases and J lost 2, with 10 bases in between. In DNA form, the CDR3 reads TGTGCCAGCAGTGCTGTCAGTCTCACAGATACGCAGTATTTT. This translates into CASSAVSLTDTQYF.

This clonotype was detected only a few times. The chain combines TRBV11-2 with TRBJ1-5; unclear D gene. Deletions cut 0 bases from V and 4 bases from J, with 4 bases between. Germline CDR1 is SGHAT and CDR2 is FQNNGV. CDR3 length: 13 amino acids. The CDR3 is CASSLDMNQPQHF. The CDR3 DNA reads TGTGCCAGCAGCTTAGATATGAATCAGCCCCAGCATTTT.

This clonotype was recorded at least ten times. The chain links TRBV5-1 to TRBJ2-7, with D uncertain. V was shortened by 0 bases and J by 5 bases, with 9 bases between the two germline ends. The CDR3 sequence is 13 residues long. Germline V gene data show CDR1 as SGHRS and CDR2 as YFSETQ. CDR3 DNA: TGCGCCAGCAGCTTGGGCGGCTTCGACGAGCAGTACTTC. This translates into CASSLGGFDEQYF.

This chain links TRBV19 with TRBJ1-5; no clear D. This CDR3 contains 14 residues. CDR1 and CDR2 from the germline V gene are LNHDA and SQIVND (reference sequence). V lost 7 bases, J lost 2 bases, and 12 bases lay in between. Here the CDR3 reads CASMGLGGNQPQHF. CDR3 coding DNA: TGTGCCAGTATGGGCTTAGGAGGCAATCAGCCCCAGCATTTT. Filled out from reference TRBV19 and TRBJ1-5, the complete variable domain reads DGGITQSPKYLFRKEGQNVTLSCEQNLNHDAMYWYRQDPGQGLRLIYYSQIVNDFQKGDIAEGYSVSREKKESFPLTVTSAQKNPTAFYLCASMGLGGNQPQHFGDGTRLSIL.

V and J are TRBV5-1 and TRBJ2-3, with D possibly TRBD2 on 6 matching bases. Trimming pared 7 bases from V and 1 base from J, leaving 13 bases between. CDR1 and CDR2 from the germline V gene are SGHRS and YFSETQ. The CDR3 sequence is 14 residues long. The CDR3 spells CASLRDFRTDTQYF. The CDR3 DNA reads as TGCGCCAGCCTCCGGGACTTCCGCACAGATACGCAGTATTTT.

The chain recombines TRBV6-5 with TRBJ2-7, with D unresolved. Germline V gene sequence: CDR1 MNHEY, CDR2 SVGAGI. The CDR3 has 13 amino acids. V gave up 2 bases and J gave up 10 bases, with 15 bases separating them. The CDR3 loop is CASSYGLGGPQYF. The CDR3 DNA sequence: TGTGCCAGCAGTTACGGGCTGGGCGGACCCCAGTACTTC.

This clonotype has more than one count but fewer than ten. The chain couples TRBV7-2 to TRBJ2-5; D is possibly TRBD2 (6 bases). The CDR3 loop spans 16 amino acids. Germline V CDR1 and CDR2: SGHTA, FQGNSA. The germline V and J ends were trimmed by 0 bases and 2 bases, with 13 bases remaining between them. CDR3 region: CASSLAISRGQETQYF. The DNA of the CDR3 is TGTGCCAGCAGCTTAGCGATATCGCGGGGTCAAGAGACCCAGTACTTC.

The genes are TRBV7-2 and TRBJ2-2, with 9 bases identical to TRBD1. Germline CDR1 and CDR2: SGHTA and FQGNSA. The CDR3 has 17 amino acids. J gave up 6 bases and V 5 bases, and 13 bases lay outside the gene matches. The CDR3 is CASSETRDRVGSGELFF. The CDR3 bases are TGTGCCAGCAGCGAAACCCGGGACAGGGTCGGTTCCGGGGAGCTGTTTTTT.

The rearrangement uses TRBV6-2 or TRBV6-3 and TRBJ1-5; tentatively, D is TRBD1 (5 bases). V shed 0 bases and J shed 1 base, with 22 bases lying between them. The CDR3 is 20 amino acids. Germline V gene sequence: CDR1 MNHEY, CDR2 SVGEGT. CDR3 sequence reads: CASSYSRDEQRVVSNQPQHF. CDR3 bases: TGTGCCAGCAGTTACTCTAGGGACGAACAACGCGTGGTCAGCAATCAGCCCCAGCATTTT.

This chain links TRBV20-1 with TRBJ2-5; the D is unclear. The CDR3 runs to 15 residues. Trimming took off 0 bases at V and 5 bases at J, with 16 bases between the two ends. From germline, CDR1 is DFQATT and CDR2 SNEGSKA (reference sequence). CDR3 residues: CSARDPRLGEETQYF. CDR3 in DNA: TGCAGTGCTAGAGATCCCCGACTGGGCGAGGAGACCCAGTACTTC.